This T cell receptor beta chain was profiled in a study of T cells in Graves' hyperthyroidism and ophthalmopathy. In the study overall: At initial diagnosis, before any treatment had begun, peripheral blood was obtained.

When ophthalmopathy did not progress within 18 months, Graves' hyperthyroidism was considered stable. Clinical symptoms, serum thyroxine, TRAb, thyroid ultrasound and orbital computed tomography established diagnosis. The CDR3 length is 15 residues. Trimming shortened V by 3 bases and J by 4 bases, and 15 bases separated the two germline ends. The germline V gene encodes CDR1 GTSNPN and CDR2 SVGIG (reference sequence). Many counts were recorded for this clonotype. Amplified TCR beta CDR3 regions came from RNA transcripts. The TCR CDR3 first-round RT-PCR relied on the HTBI primer set. TCRdb used MiXCR to reprocess the multiplex PCR reads, holding one entry per CDR3 protein. The data hold approximately 480,000 distinct CDR3 sequences, with about a fifth observed a single time.

The rearrangement uses TRBV30 and TRBJ2-2; D gene unclear. The receptor was derived from a young man with Graves' hyperthyroidism. Sequenced input: blood. The CDR3 loop is CAWSTQTFSTGELFF. CDR3 in DNA: TGTGCCTGGAGCACTCAGACCTTTTCCACCGGGGAGCTGTTTTTT.